The clone carrying this TCR beta chain was recorded once. Its antigen is not known. The V segment lost 2 bases and the J segment 8 bases; nucleotides outside the gene matches: 10. The CDR3 totals 16 residues. CDR1 is SGHTA, CDR2 FQGNSA, per germline. The data are from a study of shared clonotypes between healthy human individuals. Looking at the study overall: A donor's plate count was three for CD4 naive and three for CD4 memory; CD8 naive had two and CD8 memory one. Findings of the study overall: On the whole, naive subsets had larger estimated richness than memory subsets had.

The assay was carried out at the deep level. When replicate PCRs were run on sorted subsets, they used 150 to 200 ng DNA, about 31,000 T cell genomes. Data came from immunoSEQ multiplex PCR; TCRdb stores just in-frame clones and leaves some out. Of around 510,000 clones listed, roughly 95% were seen once; the top ten hold 0.055% to 0.075%. This chain links TRBV7-2 with TRBJ2-1; TRBD2 matches at 9 bases. This TCR derives from a woman aged 25 to 39 in good health. The sample was naive CD4+ T cells sorted from blood. Subset described: CD45RA+ positively selected. CDR3 nucleotides: TGTGCCAGCAGCTTATTTGCGGGAGGGTCCGGCTATGAGCAGTTCTTC. As protein: CASSLFAGGSGYEQFF.